The T cell receptor beta chain under discussion was sequenced for a study of blood T cells in healthy people across ages. Combining a sample-barcoded 5' primer with a J-beta primer mix, a second PCR ran for about 7 to 12 cycles. TCRdb passed the 5' RACE reads through MiXCR, listing each CDR3 protein once. The sample contains hundreds of thousands of distinct CDR3 sequences, 40% to 45% of which appear only once. Healthy Caucasian individuals from Russia aged about 6 to 95 were enrolled as donors. Each sample gave at least 6 million isolated PBMCs. V was clipped by 3 bases and J by 3 bases, with 10 bases between them. This CDR3 spans 14 amino acids. Germline values: CDR1 MNHEY, CDR2 SMNVEV (reference sequence). The sample holds a few counts of this clonotype.

V is TRBV27 and J is TRBJ2-3; TRBD2 is a possible D gene (6 bases). The TCR originated in a man older than 75 in good health. The sequenced sample was blood. The CDR3 bases are TGTGCCAGCAGTTTTGGTGCGGGGACAGATACGCAGTATTTT. It encodes CASSFGAGTDTQYF.